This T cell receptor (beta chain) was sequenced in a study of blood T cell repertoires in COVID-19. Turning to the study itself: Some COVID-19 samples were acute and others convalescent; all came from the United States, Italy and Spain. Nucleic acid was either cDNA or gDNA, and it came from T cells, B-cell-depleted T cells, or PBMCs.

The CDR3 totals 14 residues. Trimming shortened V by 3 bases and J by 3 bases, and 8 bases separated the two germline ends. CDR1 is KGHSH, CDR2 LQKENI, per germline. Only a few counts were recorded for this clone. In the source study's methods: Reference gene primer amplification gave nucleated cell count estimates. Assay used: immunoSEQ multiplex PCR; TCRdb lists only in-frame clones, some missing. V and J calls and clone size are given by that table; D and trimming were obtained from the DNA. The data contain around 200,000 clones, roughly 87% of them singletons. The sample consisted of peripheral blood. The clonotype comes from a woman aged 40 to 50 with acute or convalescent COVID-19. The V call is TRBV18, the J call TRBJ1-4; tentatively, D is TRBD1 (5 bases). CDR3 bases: TGTGCCAGCTCACCTGGGGCAGCTAATGAAAAACTGTTTTTT. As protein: CASSPGAANEKLFF. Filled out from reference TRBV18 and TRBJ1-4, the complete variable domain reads NAGVMQNPRHLVRRRGQEARLRCSPMKGHSHVYWYRQLPEEGLKFMVYLQKENIIDESGMPKERFSAEFPKEGPSILRIQQVVRGDSAAYFCASSPGAANEKLFFGSGTQLSVL.